This T cell receptor (beta chain) appears in the sequencing data of a study of cytomegalovirus exposure and HLA in healthy donors (dated by TCRdb to about 2017). For the wider study: According to an earlier analysis of a few hundred of the donors, some 180 million T cells yielded 100 million or so unique TCR beta sequences and around 280 Gb of sequence data. Roughly 300 gigabases of sequencing data and around 85 million unique TCR sequences made up an early release that covered some 640 HLA-typed donors. Of the 300 to 500 genotyped donors, roughly 80% were placed in the genetic ancestry cluster associated with self-reported Caucasian donors. The study aimed to test whether cataloging public T cell receptors could reveal signatures of past pathogen exposure. Using immunosequencing, the study profiled T cell repertoires from some 670 subjects and related those repertoires to cytomegalovirus serostatus. In addition to the first cohort of around 670 subjects, a separate validation cohort of some 120 different subjects was used. To predict cytomegalovirus infection status, the study brought together high-throughput TCR immunosequencing, statistical association of individual TCRs with disease status, and machine learning. To study patterns of TCR occurrence, a later analysis re-analyzed previously published TCR beta repertoires from several hundred donors and added high-resolution HLA genotyping. The later analysis used no new phenotypic data to find candidate immune exposures, relying instead on TCR beta sequences and their occurrence across donors. An earlier analysis of 450 to 750 of the donors used high-throughput TCR beta sequencing to judge whether each TCR beta V gene segment behaved as functional or pseudogenic. Alongside the repertoire data, information on donor age, sex, ethnicity and CMV serostatus was compiled. In a later genetic analysis, genome-wide SNP genotypes for about three fifths of the 666 donors were used, and that subset was treated as a discovery cohort. All discovery cohort repertoires had been generated on a single sequencing platform. HLA typing covered class I and class II loci at four-digit resolution. The number of typed donors differed by locus: 629-630 for A, B, C, DRB1 and DQB1; 522 for DQA1; 606 for DPA1; and roughly 470 for DPB1. A handful of DR-DQ haplotypes were handled as single units for association and clustering because linkage in the cohort was strong. Across approximately 400 genotyped donors of the cohort, an average of approximately 240,000 unique TCR beta nucleotide sequences per donor were sequenced, and about a sixth of those sequences were non-productive.

Results the study describes overall, beyond this receptor: According to a later analysis, parvovirus B19, influenza, CMV and Epstein-Barr virus appeared linked to several top co-occurrence clusters. Three of the identified cytomegalovirus-associated TCR beta chains were confirmed in vitro to be specific for cytomegalovirus antigens. HLA typing was unavailable for some donors at each locus, so association tests used only the typed subset. The 87-base-pair reads could not distinguish some IMGT-functional V segments, including TRBV6-2 and TRBV6-3, so those segments were excluded. According to a later genetic analysis, donors in an Asian-associated ancestry cluster had fewer N-insertions in productive TCRs than the roughly 700-donor mean. Across donors, most TCR sequences were observed very rarely, whereas some public TCRs were present in many individuals. A further reported finding was that TCR beta sequences accurately predicted the HLA-A and HLA-B alleles for most subjects in the first cohort. When HLA alleles, especially DR and DQ, strongly co-occurred, TCR associations were difficult to assign to individual alleles. The sequencing pipeline was judged likely to have produced a cluster of highly shared sequence variants as a technical artifact. The only immune exposure information available for the cohort was CMV serostatus. According to a later analysis, most CMV-associated TCR beta chains appeared to be HLA-restricted, and the HLA associations seemed to be driven largely by CMV exposure. The earlier analysis of almost 600 of the donors excluded 15 to 20 rarely observed V segments, including chromosome 9 orphons, because counts were too low. The study gave a list of 150 to 200 TCR beta chains associated with cytomegalovirus. In a later analysis, HLA-associated TCR beta chains were found to be more clonally expanded and to have lower generation probabilities than equally common non-associated chains. Linkage disequilibrium might explain the correlated functional status among segregating V segments, but an unknown experimental factor could not be excluded. An earlier analysis of around 540 of the donors showed that most TCR beta V segments appeared in productive rearrangements either about 90% or about 30% of the time, which broadly matched IMGT annotations. Cytomegalovirus status was reported to be diagnosed by the classifier with high specificity and sensitivity in both the original and validation cohorts. In a later analysis, the rate of TCR association differed among HLA loci, with DRB1 alleles having the most associated TCRs and HLA-C alleles having the fewest. Only TCR beta chains were sequenced in this cohort, and the absence of alpha or paired-chain data limited detectable features. The authors suggested that the approach could potentially be generalized to other disease states and immunological phenotypes. Sequencing depth was assumed to be roughly uniform across donors in the presence/absence analyses, though that assumption may not hold. At a false discovery rate of 0.05, a later analysis linked approximately 18,000 TCR beta sequences to specific HLA alleles. An association between a missense DCLRE1C variant and V-gene and J-gene trimming of TCR beta chains was found in a later genetic analysis and replicated in an independent cohort.

The cohort consisted of 670 or so healthy bone marrow donors. All cohort members were sampled while nominally healthy, although unrecorded immune exposures were likely present. The donor tested CMV seropositive, placing the donor among the approximately 310 seropositive members of the cohort. Each donor provided a peripheral blood sample, and peripheral blood mononuclear cells were used for TCR beta sequencing. Genomic DNA was extracted from the blood cell samples with the Qiagen DNeasy Blood Extraction Kit. Library generation was performed with the immunoSEQ multiplex PCR assay. For the multiplex PCR, a mixture combining 60 forward primers for TCR Vbeta segments and 13 reverse primers for TCR Jbeta segments was used. A multiplex PCR assay on genomic DNA amplified the CDR3 region of rearranged TCR beta genes. The Illumina HiSeq System was used to sequence the amplified TCR beta libraries as 87-base-pair reads. As for how the authors treated the data: A later analysis tallied 70 million to 100 million unique TCR beta chains across the 666 repertoires, and some 10 million of those chains were shared by two or more donors. A nearest-neighbor algorithm error-corrected the raw reads and collapsed the reads into unique sequences, merging closely related sequences to remove PCR and sequencing errors. Alignment of CDR3 sequences to IMGT reference sequences was used to assign V, D and J gene segments. For a sequence to be retained, a match of at least six nucleotides to both a V gene segment and a J gene segment was required. A rearrangement counted as productive if the CDR3 had no stop codons and remained in frame with V and J, and every other rearrangement counted as non-productive. CDR3 was defined by IMGT convention, running from the second conserved V-encoded cysteine to the conserved J-encoded phenylalanine. In an earlier analysis of roughly 580 of the donors, sequences lacking an unambiguous match to a single V gene segment were excluded. An earlier analysis of a few hundred of the donors called V segments functional above 56.7% productive rearrangements and segregating when the between-donor standard deviation exceeded 5%. A statistical classification framework was built to diagnose cytomegalovirus status from the catalog of TCR beta chain sequences. V and J gene assignment, in a later analysis, came from comparing TCR nucleotide sequences with IMGT/GENE-DB human TR gene sequences. A later analysis assigned CDR3 sequences and most-parsimonious VDJ recombination scenarios with the TCRdist pipeline. A later analysis defined each TCR beta chain by its CDR3 amino acid sequence plus V-gene family, and excluded reads lacking a unique V-gene family. A later analysis removed 450 to 600 highly shared, low-generation-probability nucleotide sequences to deal with suspected cross-contamination and a sequencing artifact. For each public chain, a later analysis derived a clonal expansion index from normalized ranks of inferred template counts within each repertoire. Generation probabilities in a later analysis came from a VDJ recombination model fitted to out-of-frame rearrangements, and those results were checked against IGoR. In a later analysis, hypergeometric tests were used to score TCR-TCR, TCR-HLA and TCR-CMV co-occurrence, with a repertoire-size bias correction applied to TCR pairs. False discovery rates were estimated in a later analysis by permuting HLA or CMV assignments 20 times. In a later analysis, co-occurring TCRs were grouped with DBSCAN, and TCRdist sequence similarity was added when clustering was performed within HLA-allele-positive subsets. Repertoires with fewer than 30,000 or more than 120,000 public chains, plus five repertoires with anomalous nucleotide sharing, were excluded from co-occurrence clustering. The clones in this table, taken by TCRdb from immuneACCESS, are in-frame only. Not every clone is retained; where verified, under half of the shortfall comes from an unresolved V gene, and the cause of the rest is unknown. The V and J calls and clone size come from that table; D and trimming were worked out from the DNA. The table for this sample lists 200,000 or so clones; approximately 70% of them were counted only once. The top ten clonotypes cover 2.6% of the sample.

About this clone: Its recognized antigen is unknown. No base quality values were provided; no much bigger clone lies one nucleotide off.

CDR1 SGHNT and CDR2 YYREEE were looked up in the germline V gene (reference sequence). Taken from cysteine to phenylalanine, the CDR3 has 15 residues. The entry retains the CDR3 DNA only, 45 bases that are in frame from base 1. The V end gives up 2 bases and the J end 5 bases, leaving 5 bases in the junction not matched to a gene. The chain was built from TRBV5-4 and TRBJ2-3; TRBD2 aligns with 10 central bases. The sequenced sample was PBMCs. The source of this sequence is a man aged 35-49 years in good health and CMV-seropositive. The bases read TGTGCCAGCAGCTTCCTAGCGGGGGCGGGAGATACGCAGTATTTT. This is translated as CASSFLAGAGDTQYF.